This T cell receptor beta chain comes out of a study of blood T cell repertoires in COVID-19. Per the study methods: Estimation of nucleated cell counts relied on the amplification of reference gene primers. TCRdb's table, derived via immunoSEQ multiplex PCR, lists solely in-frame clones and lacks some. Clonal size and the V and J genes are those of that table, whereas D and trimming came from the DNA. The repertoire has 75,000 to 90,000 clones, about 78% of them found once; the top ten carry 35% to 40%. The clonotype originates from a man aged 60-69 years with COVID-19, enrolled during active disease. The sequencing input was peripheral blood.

DNA of the CDR3: TGTGCCAGCAGCGGACTAGCAGATACGCAGTATTTT. It specifies CASSGLADTQYF. The chain has TRBV9 and TRBJ2-3; D may be TRBD2 (6 bases). This CDR3 has 12 amino acids. Trimming took off 3 bases at V and 4 bases at J, with 6 bases between the two ends. CDR1 and CDR2 from the germline V gene are SGDLS and YYNGEE.